The 20 T cell receptor beta chains below come from one sample, sequenced in a study of T cells in Graves' hyperthyroidism and ophthalmopathy. TCR beta CDR3 region amplification was performed from RNA transcripts. HTBI primers were employed in a first-round RT-PCR of the TCR CDR3. In TCRdb, the multiplex PCR reads were re-called with MiXCR into one record per CDR3 protein. The sample shows about 300,000 distinct CDR3 sequences, over 15% of them seen only once. The sample taken for sequencing was blood. These receptors were obtained from a man under 40 with Graves' hyperthyroidism.

The genes are TRBV29-1 and TRBJ1-1; no firm D call. With 7 bases removed from V and 5 bases from J, the gap between germline ends came to 17 bases. CDR3 length equals 13 residues. CDR1 and CDR2 from the germline V gene are SQVTM and ANQGSEA. CDR3 loop: CSAASYLGTEAFF. In nucleotides, the CDR3 is TGCAGCGCCGCGTCCTACCTCGGGACTGAAGCTTTCTTT.

As regards this clonotype: This may arise from a read error, as a much more abundant clone is one base away. The V call is TRBV20-1, the J call TRBJ2-3; 8 bases are shared with TRBD2. This CDR3 has 14 residues. The V gene end was trimmed by 8 bases and the J gene end by 5 bases; junction bases not matched to a gene: 12. Germline assignment: CDR1 DFQATT and CDR2 SNEGSKA (reference sequence). The CDR3 bases are TGCAGTACTGCTGGAGCGGGAGACGGAGATACGCAGTATTTT. Protein: CSTAGAGDGDTQYF.

This clonotype was seen ten or more times. V gene TRBV5-1 combines with J gene TRBJ2-1; TRBD2 agrees at 8 bases. The CDR3 runs to 17 residues. With 4 bases clipped from V and 3 bases from J, the junction kept 12 bases outside the gene matches. In germline, CDR1 is SGHRS, CDR2 YFSETQ. CDR3 coding DNA: TGCGCCAGCAGCAGAGGATCGACTAGCGACCTCTACAATGAGCAGTTCTTC. Protein product: CASSRGSTSDLYNEQFF.

The chain carries TRBV12-5 and TRBJ1-4; D call uncertain. V lost 1 base and J lost 4, with 13 bases in between. Germline lookup yields CDR1 LGHNT and CDR2 FRNRAP. This CDR3 comprises 16 residues. CDR3 loop: CASGLDTLQVNEKLFF. CDR3 nucleotide sequence: TGTGCTAGTGGTTTGGACACCTTGCAGGTTAATGAAAAACTGTTTTTT. The full variable domain, its missing parts supplied by reference TRBV12-5 and TRBJ1-4, is DARVTQTPRHKVTEMGQEVTMRCQPILGHNTVFWYRQTMMQGLELLAYFRNRAPLDDSGMPKDRFSAEMPDATLATLKIQPSEPRDSAVYFCASGLDTLQVNEKLFFGSGTQLSVL.

This clonotype was seen more than once but under ten times. The chain is built from TRBV5-5 and TRBJ1-5; no definite D call. The CDR3 loop spans 15 amino acids. From germline, CDR1 is SGHKS and CDR2 YYEKEE (reference sequence). Trimming removed 0 bases from V and 6 bases from J, with 13 bases in between. The CDR3 region is CASSLDWGRAQPQHF. DNA of the CDR3: TGTGCCAGCAGCTTGGATTGGGGTCGGGCTCAGCCCCAGCATTTT.

This clonotype has at least ten counts. The V gene is TRBV2, the J gene TRBJ2-7; D unclear. Trimming shortened V by 3 bases and J by 3 bases, and 6 bases separated the two germline ends. This CDR3 is built from 12 residues. CDR1 and CDR2 (germline): SNHLY, FYNNEI. For the CDR3, the DNA is TGTGCCAGCAGTGAGGTCCTCTACGAGCAGTACTTC. It specifies CASSEVLYEQYF.

This clonotype came up a few times. This chain uses TRBV20-1 with TRBJ2-7, with 7 bases fitting TRBD1. CDR3 length: 15 amino acids. Germline assignment: CDR1 DFQATT and CDR2 SNEGSKA (reference sequence). Trimming removed 1 base from V and 5 bases from J; junction bases left unmatched: 11. The CDR3, as DNA: TGCAGTGCTAGAGGGGACAGTATCGAGGTAAACGAGCAGTACTTC. Encoded protein: CSARGDSIEVNEQYF.

Worth noting for this clonotype: This may be a read error, as it is one base from a much larger clone. The V and J genes are TRBV7-3 and TRBJ2-1; possibly TRBD2 for D (6 bases). CDR1 and CDR2 from the germline V gene are SGHTA and FQGTGA. The CDR3 length is 17 residues. The CDR3 loop is CASSLQGGSGRYNDQFF. For the CDR3, the DNA is TGTGCCAGCAGCTTACAGGGAGGCAGTGGGCGCTACAATGATCAGTTCTTC.

This clonotype was detected many times. The rearrangement links TRBV28 to TRBJ2-5; unclear D gene. This CDR3 spans 12 amino acids. V was shortened by 10 bases and J by 4 bases, with 13 bases between the two germline ends. Looked up from germline, CDR1 is MDHEN and CDR2 is SYDVKM. The CDR3, as DNA: TGTGCCACCCAAGCCCCGGGAGAGACCCAGTACTTC. Amino acids: CATQAPGETQYF.

This clonotype came up a few times. The V gene is TRBV5-1, the J gene TRBJ1-6; perhaps TRBD1 as D (6 bases). Germline V gene lookup returns CDR1 SGHRS and CDR2 YFSETQ. This CDR3 spans 15 amino acids. Deletions cut 0 bases from V and 14 bases from J, with 18 bases between. This CDR3 is CASSLGQAMGGTLHF. CDR3 coding DNA: TGCGCCAGCAGCTTGGGACAGGCGATGGGGGGGACCCTCCACTTT.

The V gene is TRBV2, the J gene TRBJ1-2; 7 bases agree with TRBD1. The CDR3 is 13 residues long. Germline V CDR1 and CDR2: SNHLY, FYNNEI. The CDR3 bases are TGTGCGAGCCAGGATCCAGGGGGGCAGGGCTACACCTTC. It yields the protein CASQDPGGQGYTF.

This clonotype occurred a few times. As DNA, the CDR3 is TGTGCCAGCAGTGACGTCAGGGCGGGGGCTAATGAAAAACTGTTTTTT. Protein sequence: CASSDVRAGANEKLFF. The V gene is TRBV25-1, the J gene TRBJ1-4; perhaps TRBD1 as D (5 bases). Germline CDR1 is MGHDK and CDR2 is SYGVNS. The CDR3 is 16 residues long. V was shortened by 3 bases and J by 3 bases, with 14 bases between the two germline ends. Combining the CDR3 with reference TRBV25-1 and TRBJ1-4 gives the whole variable domain EADIYQTPRYLVIGTGKKITLECSQTMGHDKMYWYQQDPGMELHLIHYSYGVNSTEKGDLSSESTVSRIRTEHFPLTLESARPSHTSQYLCASSDVRAGANEKLFFGSGTQLSVL.

This clonotype has a handful of counts. The chain has TRBV5-1 and TRBJ1-1; unclear D gene. CDR3 size: 16 residues. V shed 0 bases and J shed 1 base, with 13 bases lying between them. CDR1 SGHRS and CDR2 YFSETQ come from the germline V gene. CDR3 nucleotides: TGCGCCAGCAGCTTGGGGTGGACCTCAAAGAACACTGAAGCTTTCTTT. It translates to CASSLGWTSKNTEAFF.

This clonotype occurred many times. This rearrangement joins TRBV9 to TRBJ2-3; 7 bases match TRBD2. The length of the CDR3 is 13 residues. CDR1 SGDLS and CDR2 YYNGEE come from the germline V gene. After removal of 3 bases from V and 8 bases from J, the junction contained 6 bases not matched to a gene. The CDR3 DNA is TGTGCCAGCAGCGCCGGACTAGTCGTTACGCAGTATTTT. Protein sequence: CASSAGLVVTQYF.

This clonotype has only a few counts. One base away lies a much larger clone, so this may be a sequencing read error. For the CDR3, the DNA is TGTGCCAGCAGTGCGGGGGGCGGCACAGATACGCAGTATTTT. The encoded protein is CASSAGGGTDTQYF. The V and J genes are TRBV2 and TRBJ2-3; D is perhaps TRBD2 (7 bases). This CDR3 has 14 amino acids. The V end lost 4 bases, the J end lost 1 base, and 9 bases lay between the germline ends. Germline CDR1 and CDR2: SNHLY and FYNNEI.

This clonotype turned up a few times. The chain couples TRBV5-5 to TRBJ1-6; 8 positions agree with TRBD1. The V segment lost 1 base and the J segment 9 bases; nucleotides outside the gene matches: 15. The CDR3 extends over 18 amino acids. Germline V gives CDR1 SGHKS, CDR2 YYEKEE (reference sequence). The CDR3 protein is CASSLIGTRTGMPSPLHF. CDR3 DNA: TGTGCCAGCAGCTTGATTGGGACAAGGACAGGGATGCCTTCACCCCTCCACTTT.

The sample holds a few counts of this clonotype. A read error is possible here, since a much larger clone lies one base away. V gene TRBV5-6 combines with J gene TRBJ1-1; D perhaps matches TRBD1 (5 bases). The CDR3 loop spans 11 amino acids. Germline V gives CDR1 SGHDT, CDR2 YYEEEE. Trimming cost V 6 bases and J 5 bases, with 8 bases left between them. The CDR3 loop reads CASTRGTEAFF. The CDR3 DNA follows: TGTGCCAGCACCCGGGGGACTGAAGCTTTCTTT.

This clonotype showed up just a few times. This chain uses TRBV30 with TRBJ1-5; D ambiguous. There are 13 residues in the CDR3. Germline CDR1 is GTSNPN and CDR2 is SVGIG (reference sequence). V lost 0 bases and J 5 bases, leaving 8 bases between the germline ends. CDR3: CAWSVYSDQPQHF. CDR3 nucleotides: TGTGCCTGGAGTGTATATTCAGATCAGCCCCAGCATTTT.

This clonotype came up many times. The chain has TRBV30 and TRBJ2-7, with 10 bases aligning to TRBD2. Germline V gene sequence: CDR1 GTSNPN, CDR2 SVGIG (reference sequence). Unmatched junction bases numbered 4, after V lost 0 bases and J lost 2 bases. The length of the CDR3 is 15 residues. DNA for the CDR3: TGTGCCTGGAGTGTCGCTAGCGGGAGAGCCTACGAGCAGTACTTC. It encodes CAWSVASGRAYEQYF.

This clonotype has ten or more counts. The chain uses TRBV29-1 and TRBJ2-7, with 8 bases fitting TRBD1. V was clipped by 7 bases and J by 3 bases; unmatched bases: 8. Germline V gene data show CDR1 as SQVTM and CDR2 as ANQGSEA. The CDR3 runs to 13 residues. CDR3 nucleotide sequence: TGCAGCGCTACAGGGGGAGAGGTCTACGAGCAGTACTTC. This gives the protein CSATGGEVYEQYF.